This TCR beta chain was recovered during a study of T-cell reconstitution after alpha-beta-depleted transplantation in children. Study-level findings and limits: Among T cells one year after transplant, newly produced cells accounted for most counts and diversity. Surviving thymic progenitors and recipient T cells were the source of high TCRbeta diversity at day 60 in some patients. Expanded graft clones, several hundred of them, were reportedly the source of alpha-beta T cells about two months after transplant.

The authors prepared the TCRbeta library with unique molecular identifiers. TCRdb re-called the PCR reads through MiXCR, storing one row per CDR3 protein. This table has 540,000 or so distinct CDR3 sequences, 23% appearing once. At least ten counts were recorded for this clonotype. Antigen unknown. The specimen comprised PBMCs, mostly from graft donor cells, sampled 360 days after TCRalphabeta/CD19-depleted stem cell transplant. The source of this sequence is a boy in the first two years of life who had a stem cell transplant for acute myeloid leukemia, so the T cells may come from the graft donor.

The CDR3 DNA is TGTGCCAGCAGCTTATACGGGGGCCAGGATGAGACCCAGTACTTC. It is translated as CASSLYGGQDETQYF. J is TRBJ2-5 and V is TRBV7-2, with D tentatively TRBD1 or TRBD2 (6 bases each). Trimming removed 2 bases from V and 5 bases from J, with 15 bases in between. The CDR3 runs to 15 residues. Germline V gene lookup returns CDR1 SGHTA and CDR2 FQGNSA. Using reference TRBV7-2 and TRBJ2-5 for the parts outside the CDR3, the full variable domain is GAGVSQSPSNKVTEKGKDVELRCDPISGHTALYWYRQSLGQGLEFLIYFQGNSAPDKSGLPSDRFSAERTGGSVSTLTIQRTQQEDSAVYLCASSLYGGQDETQYFGPGTRLLVL.